This entry is about one TCR beta chain. Germline V gene data show CDR1 as KGHSH and CDR2 as LQKENI. Trimming pared 6 bases from V and 2 bases from J, leaving 9 bases between. The CDR3 covers 13 residues. These data are taken from a study of control samples from healthy donors and cancer patients. The assay was immunoSEQ multiplex PCR, and TCRdb's table has in-frame clones only and misses some. The top ten hold 1.7% of the sample, which has 120,000 or so clones, about 92% seen once. This clonotype was sampled from a man aged 45-65 years with head and neck cancer. The sample taken for sequencing was PBMCs. This chain links TRBV18 with TRBJ2-3, with TRBD2 as a possible D gene (5 bases). The CDR3 spells CASSGALTDTQYF. In nucleotides, the CDR3 is TGTGCCAGCTCGGGAGCTCTCACAGATACGCAGTATTTT.